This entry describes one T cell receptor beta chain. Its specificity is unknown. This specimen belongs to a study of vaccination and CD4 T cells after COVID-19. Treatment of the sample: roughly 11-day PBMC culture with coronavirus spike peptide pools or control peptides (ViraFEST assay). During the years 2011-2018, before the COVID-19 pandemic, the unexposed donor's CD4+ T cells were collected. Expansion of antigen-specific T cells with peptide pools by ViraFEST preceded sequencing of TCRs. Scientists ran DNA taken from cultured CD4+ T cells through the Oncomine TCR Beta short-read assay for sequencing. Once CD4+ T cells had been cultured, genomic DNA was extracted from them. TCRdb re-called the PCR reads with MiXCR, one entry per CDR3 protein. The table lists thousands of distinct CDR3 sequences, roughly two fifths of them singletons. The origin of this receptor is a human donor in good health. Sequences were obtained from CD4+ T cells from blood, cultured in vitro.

CDR3: CASSQEGLANTGELFF. The CDR3 nucleotides read TGCGCCAGCAGCCAAGAAGGACTCGCGAACACCGGGGAGCTGTTTTTT. The chain uses TRBV4-1 and TRBJ2-2; D perhaps matches TRBD2 (5 bases). The length of the CDR3 is 16 residues. Germline-derived CDR1 and CDR2 are MGHRA and YSYEKL. Trimming removed 0 bases from V and 0 bases from J, with 8 bases in between.